Listed below are T cell receptor beta chains from one sample, sequenced in a study of CD8 T cells in Susac syndrome. TCRdb processed the immunoSEQ multiplex PCR reads anew with MiXCR; each CDR3 protein has one entry. The table records about 49,000 distinct CDR3 sequences, 80% to 95% of them present only once. Material: CD8+ T cells from PBMCs. These receptor sequences come from a human donor in good health. Each CDR3 is given with its conserved first and last residue. The D gene is left open where the match is weak.

v_call	cdr3_length	j_call	d_call	cdr3_aa
TRBV2	13	TRBJ2-7	NA	CATLTGTSYEQYF
TRBV12-3/TRBV12-4	15	TRBJ2-6	NA	CASRQRGAGANVLTF
TRBV2	16	TRBJ2-6	NA	CASRRQELAGANVLTF
TRBV5-6	15	TRBJ2-1	TRBD1	CASSLGTGVADEQFF
TRBV7-9	12	TRBJ1-5	NA	CASSFPNQPQHF
TRBV6-2/TRBV6-3	13	TRBJ2-1	TRBD2	CASSGLAHNEQFF
TRBV15	17	TRBJ2-1	TRBD1	CATSARTGTGFYNEQFF
TRBV29-1	13	TRBJ2-1	NA	CSVVSGVSNEQFF
TRBV7-9	13	TRBJ1-4	NA	CASSSTKSEKLFF
TRBV5-6	15	TRBJ2-7	TRBD2	CASSYGLAGGNEQYF
TRBV2	15	TRBJ2-5	NA	CASSEGPGVQETQYF
TRBV5-6	15	TRBJ2-5	TRBD2	CASSWDGAGDETQYF
TRBV13	14	TRBJ2-1	NA	CASSSGGRAHEQFF
TRBV19	19	TRBJ2-2	TRBD2	CASTPFIIAGGSWAGELFF
TRBV28	12	TRBJ2-3	TRBD2	CASSLTSGRQYF
TRBV2	15	TRBJ2-7	TRBD2	CASSEGLAVDYEQYF
TRBV28	11	TRBJ2-7	NA	CASSFRYEQYF
TRBV7-9	18	TRBJ2-2	NA	CASSLRGFDYPNTGELFF
TRBV4-1	14	TRBJ1-1	NA	CASSQDSGYTEAFF
TRBV7-2	12	TRBJ2-2	NA	CASSSRTGELFF
TRBV6-1	13	TRBJ2-2	NA	CASSLRGTGELFF
TRBV19	14	TRBJ1-5	TRBD1	CASSPTGGIQPQHF
TRBV24-1	14	TRBJ2-3	TRBD2	CASTSGSPSDTQYF
TRBV20-1	13	TRBJ2-2	NA	CSARDGGTGELFF
TRBV29-1	16	TRBJ2-1	TRBD2	CSVETGGPHAYNEQFF
TRBV27	15	TRBJ2-7	TRBD1	CASSVAGTGGYEQYF
TRBV2	15	TRBJ2-7	NA	CASSEASGPTYEQYF
TRBV14	16	TRBJ1-1	NA	CASSQTRGGPHAEAFF
TRBV7-9	15	TRBJ2-3	TRBD2	CASSFVGGGRDTQYF
TRBV5-6	14	TRBJ2-5	TRBD2	CASSFSASGFPPYF
TRBV30	14	TRBJ1-1	TRBD1	CACDRTGENTEAFF
TRBV28	15	TRBJ1-4	NA	CASSLSTAMNEKLFF
TRBV4-1	15	TRBJ2-4	TRBD2	CASSRLAGAGNIQYF
TRBV20-1	13	TRBJ2-7	NA	CSARAAASYEQYF
TRBV11-3	15	TRBJ2-1	NA	CASSSAGAIYNEQFF
TRBV28	14	TRBJ2-7	TRBD2	CASRRTSGTYEQYF
TRBV4-2	17	TRBJ2-2	TRBD2	CASSQEQGLADTGELFF
TRBV27	14	TRBJ2-5	TRBD2	CASSLSGLAETQYF
TRBV29-1	13	TRBJ2-7	TRBD1	CSVPGQGVYEQYF
TRBV29-1	12	TRBJ2-5	NA	CSAEGLQETQYF
TRBV2	15	TRBJ1-5	NA	CASSANPGPQGAQHF
TRBV27	18	TRBJ2-2	TRBD2	CASSPGLAGGGVFGELFF
TRBV13	16	TRBJ2-5	NA	CASSLLIGTWDETQYF
TRBV27	15	TRBJ1-5	NA	CASSLSRPSDQPQHF
TRBV5-6	11	TRBJ2-7	NA	CASSFSYEQYF
TRBV28	17	TRBJ2-2	TRBD2	CASNPPELAGTTGELFF
TRBV6-4	15	TRBJ2-3	TRBD2	CASSLLATSTDTQYF
TRBV5-4	11	TRBJ2-1	NA	CASKLGVEQFF
TRBV29-1	14	TRBJ2-2	NA	CSAQSPRQFGELFF
TRBV29-1	17	TRBJ2-2	NA	CSVEDVDRGGYTGELFF
TRBV9	15	TRBJ2-5	TRBD2	CASSESRGVRETQYF
TRBV4-2	18	TRBJ2-2	TRBD2	CASSLLAGTSGDPRELFF
TRBV9	15	TRBJ2-7	TRBD2	CASSVTPSGSYEQYF
TRBV14	16	TRBJ2-5	NA	CASSQVEGWERETQYF